This T cell receptor beta chain appears in the sequencing data of a study of identical twins. Per the germline V gene, CDR1 is SGHRS and CDR2 is YFSETQ. V lost 1 base, J lost 7 bases, and 18 bases lay in between. The CDR3 is 16 amino acids. Using its own MiXCR run on the 5' RACE reads, TCRdb lists one record per CDR3 protein. The sample shows 450,000 to 600,000 distinct CDR3 sequences, approximately 20% of them seen only once. These data were also reused for a study on yellow fever vaccine responses in identical twins.

This receptor was identified in a woman between 18 and 30 years old in good health. The V gene is TRBV5-1, the J gene TRBJ2-1; weak D call: TRBD2 (5 bases). The sequenced sample was CD4+ T cells sorted from blood. In nucleotides, the CDR3 is TGCGCCAGCAGCTTGTCGGACTCCCTAGTCGGTAATGAGCAGTTCTTC. It specifies CASSLSDSLVGNEQFF.